This entry lists 27 T cell receptor beta chains sequenced from one sample in a study of response to subunit inactivated influenza vaccine listed by TCRdb under 2018. Libraries were built with RT-PCR. The instrument was an Illumina HiSeq 2500. TCRdb itself trimmed the public reads at Q25 with fastp, ran MiXCR and retained productive beta chains. Rows are unified per CDR3 protein, each entry keeping the most common DNA and genes. The sample table records hundreds of thousands of distinct CDR3 sequences; 6.5% to 8% of these occur just once. The top ten hold over 10% of the sample. Sequenced here: PBMCs from blood, sampled approximately 25 months after vaccination. These receptor sequences come from a man between 50 and 70 years old who received an inactivated influenza vaccine. Donor details come from another sample of the same person, matched by shared clones.

V is TRBV27 and J is TRBJ1-1, with TRBD1 identical over 8 bases. Germline CDR1 and CDR2: MNHEY and SMNVEV (reference sequence). The trim removed 0 bases at V and 1 base at J, leaving 19 bases unmatched. The CDR3 covers 21 residues. CDR3 sequence: CASSLSFGGQGARGRNTEAFF. The CDR3 region has the DNA TGTGCCAGCAGTTTATCATTTGGGGGCCAGGGGGCGCGGGGGAGGAACACTGAAGCTTTCTTT.

This clonotype came up many times. V usage is TRBV6-1 and J usage is TRBJ1-1; TRBD1 agrees at 8 bases. The CDR3 totals 16 residues. Germline V lookup: CDR1 MNHNS, CDR2 SASEGT. V dropped 3 bases and J dropped 4; count of bases not matched to a gene: 10. CDR3 protein: CASSDGAGGWGTEAFF. In nucleotides, the CDR3 is TGTGCCAGCAGTGATGGGGCAGGGGGCTGGGGCACTGAAGCTTTCTTT.

The chain carries TRBV5-1 and TRBJ2-2; D may be TRBD1 (6 bases). Germline assignment: CDR1 SGHRS and CDR2 YFSETQ. V lost 4 bases, J lost 2 bases, and 12 bases lay in between. The CDR3 has 15 residues. CDR3 nucleotide sequence: TGCGCCAGCAGCCCCCGACAGGTTAACACCGGGGAGCTGTTTTTT. Its protein is CASSPRQVNTGELFF.

The table lists this clonotype with many counts. V gene TRBV14 combines with J gene TRBJ2-2; the D gene is possibly TRBD2 (5 bases). V was clipped by 6 bases and J by 3 bases, with 14 bases between them. There are 15 residues in the CDR3. Germline loops: CDR1 SGHDN, CDR2 FVKESK. Written as DNA, the CDR3 is TGTGCCAGCAGGAGTACTAGAATCGACACCGGGGAGCTGTTTTTT. Translating gives CASRSTRIDTGELFF. The full variable domain, completed using reference TRBV14 and TRBJ2-2, is EAGVTQFPSHSVIEKGQTVTLRCDPISGHDNLYWYRRVMGKEIKFLLHFVKESKQDESGMPNNRFLAERTGGTYSTLKVQPAELEDSGVYFCASRSTRIDTGELFFGEGSRLTVL.

This clonotype was seen many times. The chain combines TRBV3-1 with TRBJ2-6; 9 positions agree with TRBD1. V lost 1 base to trimming and J lost 2 bases; unmatched junction nucleotides: 3. The CDR3 length is 17 residues. The V gene's germline CDR1 is LGHDT and CDR2 YNNKEL (reference sequence). This chain's CDR3 is CASSQGTGVAGANVLTF. In DNA, the CDR3 is TGTGCCAGCAGCCAAGGGACAGGGGTTGCTGGGGCCAACGTCCTGACTTTC.

This clonotype turned up a few times. The V and J genes are TRBV7-2 and TRBJ2-4, with D possibly TRBD1 on 5 matching bases. V lost 4 bases, J lost 16 bases, and 23 bases lay in between. Germline lookup yields CDR1 SGHTA and CDR2 FQGNSA. The CDR3 runs 14 residues. The CDR3 here is CASSSDGAPHPRYF. DNA for the CDR3: TGTGCCAGCAGCTCAGATGGGGCACCACATCCTCGATACTTC.

This clonotype was counted many times. V usage is TRBV29-1 and J usage is TRBJ2-1, with 9 nucleotides matching TRBD2. Germline CDR1 SQVTM, CDR2 ANQGSEA. This CDR3 is 16 amino acids long. Trimming at V came to 0 bases and at J to 1 base, leaving 4 bases not matched to a gene. The CDR3 is CSVEDTSGFSYNEQFF. For the CDR3, the DNA is TGCAGCGTTGAAGATACTAGCGGGTTTTCCTACAATGAGCAGTTCTTC.

This clonotype was observed a handful of times. V and J are TRBV7-9 and TRBJ1-1, with a weak D call TRBD1 (5 bases). V was trimmed by 1 base and J by 10 bases, leaving 13 bases between them. This CDR3 comprises 13 residues. Germline CDR1 is SEHNR and CDR2 is FQNEAQ (reference sequence). In nucleotides, the CDR3 is TGTGCCAGCAGCTTAGAAGGGGCATGGGGAGCTTTCTTT. It codes for CASSLEGAWGAFF.

The chain joins TRBV5-6 to TRBJ2-2; possible D gene TRBD1, 5 bases. Germline CDR1 reads SGHDT; CDR2 reads YYEEEE. Trimming removed 5 bases at V and 7 bases at J, with 15 bases between. The CDR3 has 14 amino acids. The CDR3 nucleotides read TGTGCCAGCAGGAGGCAGGGCGGTGGCGGGGAGCTGTTTTTT. Protein: CASRRQGGGGELFF.

This rearrangement joins TRBV30 to TRBJ1-4; D possibly corresponds to TRBD1 (6 bases). Trimming stripped 0 bases from V and 10 bases from J, with 12 bases between. CDR3 length: 13 amino acids. The germline V gene has CDR1 GTSNPN and CDR2 SVGIG (reference sequence). The DNA for the CDR3 is TGTGCCTGGAGTGTACGGACAGTGGGAAAACTGTTTTTT. Protein sequence: CAWSVRTVGKLFF.

This clonotype was recorded many times. The chain employs TRBV20-1 and TRBJ2-7; TRBD1 is a possible D gene (5 bases). Trimming took 1 base from V and 2 from J, leaving 9 bases between them. Germline CDR1 and CDR2: DFQATT and SNEGSKA (reference sequence). The CDR3 length is 13 residues. The CDR3 DNA sequence: TGCAGTGCTAGAGTCAGGGCCGCCTACGAGCAGTACTTC. This encodes CSARVRAAYEQYF.

This rearrangement joins TRBV28 to TRBJ2-5, with 7 bases fitting TRBD2. The CDR3 has 17 amino acids. Trimming at V came to 3 bases and at J to 3 bases, leaving 13 bases not matched to a gene. The V gene's germline CDR1 is MDHEN and CDR2 SYDVKM. This chain's CDR3 is CASSLGLPRARKETQYF. The CDR3 DNA sequence: TGTGCCAGCAGTTTGGGACTACCCAGAGCGAGAAAAGAGACCCAGTACTTC.

This clonotype was counted between two and nine times. This rearrangement joins TRBV7-3 to TRBJ2-3; D is unclear. Between the trimmed V and J ends, which lost 5 bases and 5 bases, there was a span of 11 bases. The CDR3 totals 13 residues. The germline V gene encodes CDR1 SGHTA and CDR2 FQGTGA. The CDR3 here is CASSTLSGDTQYF. CDR3 in DNA: TGTGCCAGCAGCACTCTGAGTGGAGATACGCAGTATTTT.

This clonotype was seen repeatedly, ten times or more. The chain has TRBV20-1 and TRBJ2-7; D gene ambiguous. Trimming removed 5 bases from V and 0 bases from J, with 11 bases in between. CDR1 is DFQATT, CDR2 SNEGSKA, per germline (reference sequence). The CDR3 consists of 13 residues. DNA of the CDR3: TGCAGTGCTGGAAGGGTTAGCTCCTACGAGCAGTACTTC. This codes for CSAGRVSSYEQYF.

The V gene is TRBV7-2, the J gene TRBJ2-5, with TRBD1 identical over 8 bases. In germline, CDR1 is SGHTA, CDR2 FQGNSA. Trimming cost V 2 bases and J 5 bases; bases outside gene matches: 4. The length of the CDR3 is 14 residues. CDR3 sequence: CASSLQGARETQYF. The CDR3 DNA sequence: TGTGCCAGCAGCTTACAGGGGGCGAGGGAGACCCAGTACTTC.

This clonotype was observed a few times. This chain uses TRBV24-1 with TRBJ1-2; 7 bases fit TRBD1. The germline V gene encodes CDR1 KGHDR and CDR2 SFDVKD. The CDR3 is 15 residues long. J was trimmed by 7 bases and V by 5 bases; bases with no gene match: 12. The CDR3: CATSGTDRPFGGYTF. The CDR3 DNA reads TGTGCCACCAGTGGAACGGACAGGCCGTTCGGTGGCTACACCTTC.

There are a few counts of this clonotype. V and J are TRBV9 and TRBJ1-3, with D uncertain. Germline V CDR1 and CDR2: SGDLS, YYNGEE. The CDR3 has 12 residues. Trimming shortened V by 4 bases and J by 6 bases, and 8 bases separated the two germline ends. CDR3 sequence reads: CASSPNKNTIYF. CDR3 sequence (DNA): TGTGCCAGCAGCCCGAACAAAAACACCATATATTTT.

The chain employs TRBV29-1 and TRBJ2-1; D gene ambiguous. CDR1 SQVTM and CDR2 ANQGSEA come from the germline V gene. The germline V and J ends were trimmed by 2 bases and 9 bases, with 8 bases remaining between them. The CDR3 contains 11 residues. This CDR3 is CSVEWGIEQFF. The CDR3 DNA sequence: TGCAGCGTTGAATGGGGTATTGAGCAGTTCTTC.

This clonotype was counted only a few times. The chain combines TRBV7-9 with TRBJ2-1; D might be TRBD2 (6 bases). CDR3 length: 14 amino acids. Germline V gene data show CDR1 as SEHNR and CDR2 as FQNEAQ (reference sequence). Trimming shortened V by 5 bases and J by 4 bases, and 12 bases separated the two germline ends. The CDR3 sequence is CASSPDAGYNEQFF. The CDR3 nucleotides are TGTGCCAGCAGCCCCGACGCGGGATACAATGAGCAGTTCTTC.

The chain combines TRBV6-4 with TRBJ2-1; 11 nucleotides align to TRBD2. Germline V CDR1 and CDR2: MRHNA, SNTAGT. This CDR3 contains 16 residues. J gave up 1 base and V 4 bases, and 3 bases lay outside the gene matches. In DNA form, the CDR3 reads TGTGCCAGCAGTGTGGCTAGCGGGGGGTCCTACAATGAGCAGTTCTTC. It encodes CASSVASGGSYNEQFF.

This clonotype was observed at least ten times. The chain joins TRBV5-1 to TRBJ1-1; D gene uncertain. V was shortened by 4 bases and J by 0 bases, with 7 bases between the two germline ends. From germline, CDR1 is SGHRS and CDR2 YFSETQ. The CDR3 runs to 13 residues. The CDR3 here is CASSTDMNTEAFF. The CDR3 DNA reads as TGCGCCAGCAGCACAGACATGAACACTGAAGCTTTCTTT.

This chain uses TRBV15 with TRBJ2-2; no definite D call. The CDR3 extends over 15 amino acids. V was trimmed by 0 bases and J by 4 bases, leaving 9 bases between them. Germline CDR1 is LNHNV and CDR2 is YYDKDF (reference sequence). This CDR3 is CATSRDKGFTGELFF. CDR3 in DNA: TGTGCCACCAGCAGAGATAAAGGGTTCACCGGGGAGCTGTTTTTT.

The chain employs TRBV5-1 and TRBJ2-1, with 7 bases matching TRBD2. Germline V gives CDR1 SGHRS, CDR2 YFSETQ. The length of the CDR3 is 13 residues. The V gene end was trimmed by 4 bases and the J gene end by 5 bases; junction bases not matched to a gene: 3. CDR3 region: CASSNGLDNEQFF. The CDR3, as DNA: TGCGCCAGCAGCAACGGACTAGACAATGAGCAGTTCTTC.

The chain has TRBV20-1 and TRBJ2-7; 7 positions agree with TRBD1. This CDR3 is 12 amino acids long. With 5 bases clipped from V and 7 bases from J, the junction kept 8 bases outside the gene matches. Germline-derived CDR1 and CDR2 are DFQATT and SNEGSKA (reference sequence). The CDR3 coding sequence is TGCAGTGCTTTTACAGGGGTGGGGGAGCAGTACTTC. Translation: CSAFTGVGEQYF.

The J gene is TRBJ2-1, the V gene TRBV6-2 or TRBV6-3; 11 positions match TRBD2. CDR1 is MNHEY, CDR2 SVGEGT, per germline. This CDR3 region has 16 residues. The trim removed 6 bases at V and 2 bases at J, leaving 6 bases unmatched. CDR3 sequence reads: CASRTFSGGAYNEQFF. For the CDR3, the DNA is TGTGCCAGCAGGACATTTAGCGGGGGGGCCTACAATGAGCAGTTCTTC.

This clonotype was seen only a few times. This sequence joins TRBV20-1 and TRBJ1-1; no clear D. The CDR3 is 12 residues long. The V gene lost 4 bases and the J gene lost 8 bases, with 14 bases spanning the gap. CDR1 and CDR2 from the germline V gene are DFQATT and SNEGSKA (reference sequence). CDR3 sequence (DNA): TGCAGTGCTAATTCCCCCTCCGCCGAAGCTTTCTTT. This encodes CSANSPSAEAFF.

The genes are TRBV20-1 and TRBJ2-2; D gene unclear. Trimming removed 4 bases from V and 5 bases from J, with 11 bases in between. The CDR3 extends over 13 amino acids. The germline gives CDR1 DFQATT, CDR2 SNEGSKA (reference sequence). The DNA for the CDR3 is TGCAGTGCTACCCGTTTAGGGACCGGGGAGCTGTTTTTT. It codes for CSATRLGTGELFF.